The next 6 T cell receptor beta chains were all read from a single sample in a study of graft-versus-host responses after intestinal transplantation. Their antigens are not known. Assay: immunoSEQ multiplex PCR; the TCRdb copy retains only in-frame clones and omits some. The top ten hold around 7.6% of the sample, which has 65,000 to 90,000 clones, roughly 90% seen once. Sequenced here: unstimulated CD8+ T cells sorted from spleen or lymph node cells, sampled before transplant. Receptors originate from a human donor who was the organ donor for an intestinal transplant.

This clone was counted only a few times. The J gene is TRBJ2-3, the V gene TRBV6-5, with D hard to call. The CDR3 extends over 12 amino acids. Deletions cut 5 bases from V and 3 bases from J, with 6 bases between. Per germline, CDR1 MNHEY and CDR2 SVGAGI. CDR3: CASSPPTDTQYF. The CDR3 region has the DNA TGTGCCAGCAGTCCCCCAACAGATACGCAGTATTTT.

The genes are TRBV7-3 and TRBJ2-6; D is ambiguous. This CDR3 region has 16 residues. Germline CDR1 is SGHTA and CDR2 is FQGTGA. Trimming removed 1 base at V and 0 bases at J, with 7 bases between. The CDR3 nucleotides read TGTGCCAGCAGCTTAATAGGCCCCTCTGGGGCCAACGTCCTGACTTTC. Its protein product is CASSLIGPSGANVLTF.

This rearrangement joins TRBV6-1 to TRBJ2-7, with 9 bases aligning to TRBD1. With 1 base clipped from V and 3 bases from J, the junction kept 4 bases outside the gene matches. This CDR3 has 15 amino acids. Germline loops: CDR1 MNHNS, CDR2 SASEGT. The CDR3 protein is CASSEGDRVYYEQYF. Written as DNA, the CDR3 is TGTGCCAGCAGTGAAGGGGACAGGGTTTACTACGAGCAGTACTTC.

The rearrangement links TRBV5-5 to TRBJ2-7, with D uncertain. Germline CDR1 is SGHKS and CDR2 is YYEKEE (reference sequence). V was shortened by 0 bases and J by 4 bases, with 14 bases between the two germline ends. The CDR3 has 15 amino acids. In nucleotides, the CDR3 is TGTGCCAGCAGCTTGGAAAGAGGTACCCCGTACGAGCAGTACTTC. It translates to CASSLERGTPYEQYF.

The chain combines TRBV5-1 with TRBJ2-2, with D unresolved. The V gene's germline CDR1 is SGHRS and CDR2 YFSETQ. This CDR3 contains 14 residues. V was trimmed by 2 bases and J by 2 bases, leaving 7 bases between them. CDR3 region: CASSLQSNTGELFF. CDR3 coding DNA: TGCGCCAGCAGCTTACAGAGCAACACCGGGGAGCTGTTTTTT. Filled out from reference TRBV5-1 and TRBJ2-2, the complete variable domain reads KAGVTQTPRYLIKTRGQQVTLSCSPISGHRSVSWYQQTPGQGLQFLFEYFSETQRNKGNFPGRFSGRQFSNSRSEMNVSTLELGDSALYLCASSLQSNTGELFFGEGSRLTVL.

J is TRBJ2-3 and V is TRBV5-1; D assignment may be TRBD1 or TRBD2 (6 bases each). Germline lookup yields CDR1 SGHRS and CDR2 YFSETQ. V dropped 2 bases and J dropped 5 bases, with 9 bases sitting between them. The CDR3 sequence is 13 residues long. The CDR3 sequence is CASSFRGLDTQYF. CDR3 coding DNA: TGCGCCAGCAGCTTCCGGGGGCTAGATACGCAGTATTTT.